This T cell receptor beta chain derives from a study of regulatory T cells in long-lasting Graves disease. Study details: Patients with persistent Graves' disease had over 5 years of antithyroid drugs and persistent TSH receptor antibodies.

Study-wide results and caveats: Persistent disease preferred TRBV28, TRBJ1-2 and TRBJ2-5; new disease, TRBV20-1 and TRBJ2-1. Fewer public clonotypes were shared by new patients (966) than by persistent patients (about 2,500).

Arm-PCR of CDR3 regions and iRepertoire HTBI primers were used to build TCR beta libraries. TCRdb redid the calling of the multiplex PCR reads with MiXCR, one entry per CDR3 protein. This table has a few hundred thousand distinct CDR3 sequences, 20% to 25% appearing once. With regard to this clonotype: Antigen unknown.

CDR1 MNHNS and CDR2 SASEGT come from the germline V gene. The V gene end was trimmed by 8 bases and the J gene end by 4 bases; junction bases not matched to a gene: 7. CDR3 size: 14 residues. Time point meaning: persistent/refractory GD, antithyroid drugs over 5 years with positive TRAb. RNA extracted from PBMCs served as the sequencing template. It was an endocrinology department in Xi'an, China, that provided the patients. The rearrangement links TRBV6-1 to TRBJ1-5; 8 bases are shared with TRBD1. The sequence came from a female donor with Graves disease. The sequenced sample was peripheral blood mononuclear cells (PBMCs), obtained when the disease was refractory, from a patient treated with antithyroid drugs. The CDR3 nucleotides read TGTGCCAGCCGTAAGGGACAGGTAAATCAGCCCCAGCATTTT. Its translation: CASRKGQVNQPQHF.